A selection of T cell receptor beta chains follows, all from one sample in a study of blood T cells in healthy people across ages. TCRdb processed the 5' RACE reads anew with MiXCR; each CDR3 protein has one entry. The repertoire holds some 1.5 million distinct CDR3 sequences, 35% to 45% seen once, with about 3.8% in the top ten. The sample was blood. The receptors were gathered from a woman aged 18-29 years in good health. The CDR3 runs from the conserved cysteine through the conserved F or W. D genes are given only for firm matches. The size of a clone is reported for some rows only, either as once, few or many, or as a class for expanded clones.

CDR3aa: CASSEMGGDEQYF; CDR3nt: TGCGCCAGCAGTGAGATGGGAGGGGACGAGCAGTACTTC; abundance: .; v_gene: TRBV10-2; j_gene: TRBJ2-7; d_gene: TRBD2
CDR3aa: CASSEDVSGPYEQYF; CDR3nt: TGTGCCAGCAGTGAAGATGTTAGCGGACCCTACGAGCAGTACTTC; abundance: .; v_gene: TRBV25-1; j_gene: TRBJ2-7; d_gene: .
CDR3aa: CASSTYRGGNYGYTF; CDR3nt: TGTGCCAGCAGCACTTACCGGGGAGGTAACTATGGCTACACCTTC; abundance: .; v_gene: TRBV7-2; j_gene: TRBJ1-2; d_gene: .
CDR3aa: CASSAGPVYTEAFF; CDR3nt: TGTGCCAGCAGCGCGGGCCCAGTCTACACTGAAGCTTTCTTT; abundance: .; v_gene: TRBV7-6; j_gene: TRBJ1-1; d_gene: .
CDR3aa: CASGQVTGGFSEQFF; CDR3nt: TGCGCCAGCGGCCAAGTAACAGGGGGCTTCAGTGAGCAGTTCTTC; abundance: once; v_gene: TRBV4-1; j_gene: TRBJ2-1; d_gene: TRBD1
CDR3aa: CASSLNREKLFF; CDR3nt: TGTGCCAGCAGTTTGAACAGGGAAAAACTGTTTTTT; abundance: .; v_gene: TRBV12-3/TRBV12-4; j_gene: TRBJ1-4; d_gene: .
CDR3aa: CASSQDSLATQYF; CDR3nt: TGTGCCAGCAGCCAAGATAGCCTGGCTACGCAGTATTTT; abundance: .; v_gene: TRBV3-1; j_gene: TRBJ2-3; d_gene: .
CDR3aa: CASSTRRLAGGPGRDTQYF; CDR3nt: TGTGCCAGCAGCACGAGAAGACTAGCGGGAGGGCCGGGGAGAGATACGCAGTATTTT; abundance: .; v_gene: TRBV6-2/TRBV6-3; j_gene: TRBJ2-3; d_gene: TRBD2
CDR3aa: CASSARRGATNEKLFF; CDR3nt: TGTGCCAGCAGCGCCCGGAGGGGTGCAACTAATGAAAAACTGTTTTTT; abundance: .; v_gene: TRBV7-9; j_gene: TRBJ1-4; d_gene: .
CDR3aa: CASSFTGEGDTQYF; CDR3nt: TGTGCCAGCAGTTTTACAGGGGAAGGAGATACGCAGTATTTT; abundance: many; v_gene: TRBV12-3/TRBV12-4; j_gene: TRBJ2-3; d_gene: TRBD1
CDR3aa: CASSLVAGTAGYNEQFF; CDR3nt: TGCGCCAGCAGCTTGGTAGCGGGGACGGCGGGCTACAATGAGCAGTTCTTC; abundance: .; v_gene: TRBV5-1; j_gene: TRBJ2-1; d_gene: TRBD2
CDR3aa: CAISESGAGVSEQYF; CDR3nt: TGTGCCATCAGTGAGTCGGGTGCAGGGGTCTCCGAGCAGTACTTC; abundance: .; v_gene: TRBV10-3; j_gene: TRBJ2-7; d_gene: .
CDR3aa: CAIRGARGTDTQYF; CDR3nt: TGTGCCATCAGGGGAGCTAGGGGCACAGATACGCAGTATTTT; abundance: few; v_gene: TRBV10-3; j_gene: TRBJ2-3; d_gene: .
CDR3aa: CASSQEPGTGHQPQHF; CDR3nt: TGTGCCAGCAGCCAAGAACCCGGGACAGGCCACCAGCCCCAGCATTTT; abundance: .; v_gene: TRBV3-1; j_gene: TRBJ1-5; d_gene: TRBD1
CDR3aa: CASSDLPAGETDTQYF; CDR3nt: TGTGCCAGCAGCGACCTCCCGGCAGGGGAAACAGATACGCAGTATTTT; abundance: many; v_gene: TRBV7-2; j_gene: TRBJ2-3; d_gene: .
CDR3aa: CASSLMGAGVSNHPQHF; CDR3nt: TGTGCCAGCAGCTTGATGGGGGCCGGAGTTAGCAATCACCCCCAGCATTTT; abundance: few; v_gene: TRBV5-6; j_gene: TRBJ1-5; d_gene: .
CDR3aa: CASMVHGSSYEQYF; CDR3nt: TGTGCCAGCATGGTGCACGGGAGCTCCTACGAGCAGTACTTC; abundance: .; v_gene: TRBV6-2/TRBV6-3; j_gene: TRBJ2-7; d_gene: .
CDR3aa: CSARDSWTSTDTQYF; CDR3nt: TGCAGTGCTAGAGATAGCTGGACTAGCACAGATACGCAGTATTTT; abundance: .; v_gene: TRBV20-1; j_gene: TRBJ2-3; d_gene: .
CDR3aa: CASRKGGGSYEQYF; CDR3nt: TGTGCCAGCAGAAAGGGCGGGGGGTCCTACGAGCAGTACTTC; abundance: .; v_gene: TRBV7-2; j_gene: TRBJ2-7; d_gene: TRBD2
CDR3aa: CSAPLSESYQETQYF; CDR3nt: TGCAGTGCTCCCCTGAGTGAGTCGTACCAAGAGACCCAGTACTTC; abundance: .; v_gene: TRBV20-1; j_gene: TRBJ2-5; d_gene: .
CDR3aa: CSARTGNTIYF; CDR3nt: TGCAGTGCTAGAACTGGAAACACCATATATTTT; abundance: .; v_gene: TRBV20-1; j_gene: TRBJ1-3; d_gene: .
CDR3aa: CASSDSDWGGTGELFF; CDR3nt: TGCGCCAGCAGCGACTCGGACTGGGGCGGCACCGGGGAGCTGTTTTTT; abundance: .; v_gene: TRBV5-1; j_gene: TRBJ2-2; d_gene: .
CDR3aa: CASSQATLSANYGYTF; CDR3nt: TGCGCCAGCAGCCAAGCAACCCTATCCGCTAACTATGGCTACACCTTC; abundance: few; v_gene: TRBV4-1; j_gene: TRBJ1-2; d_gene: .
CDR3aa: CASSPGGANNEQFF; CDR3nt: TGTGCCAGCAGTCCGGGAGGGGCCAACAATGAGCAGTTCTTC; abundance: few; v_gene: TRBV6-2/TRBV6-3; j_gene: TRBJ2-1; d_gene: TRBD2
CDR3aa: CASSYGGGSNYGYTF; CDR3nt: TGTGCCAGCAGTTACGGGGGGGGTTCAAACTATGGCTACACCTTC; abundance: .; v_gene: TRBV6-6; j_gene: TRBJ1-2; d_gene: .
CDR3aa: CASSLDGVSNTGELFF; CDR3nt: TGCGCCAGCAGCTTGGATGGGGTTTCGAACACCGGGGAGCTGTTTTTT; abundance: .; v_gene: TRBV5-1; j_gene: TRBJ2-2; d_gene: .
CDR3aa: CASSQDALDRKQYF; CDR3nt: TGTGCCAGCAGCCAAGATGCCCTGGACAGAAAGCAGTACTTC; abundance: .; v_gene: TRBV3-1; j_gene: TRBJ2-5; d_gene: .
CDR3aa: CAWSQVPLTQYF; CDR3nt: TGTGCCTGGAGTCAAGTCCCCTTAACGCAGTACTTC; abundance: once; v_gene: TRBV30; j_gene: TRBJ2-5; d_gene: .
CDR3aa: CASSLLRDQRGLYNEQYF; CDR3nt: TGTGCCAGCAGCTTATTAAGAGACCAGCGGGGGCTTTACAATGAGCAGTACTTC; abundance: .; v_gene: TRBV7-9; j_gene: TRBJ2-5; d_gene: TRBD2
CDR3aa: CASSRRQERETQYF; CDR3nt: TGTGCCAGCAGCCGGCGACAGGAGAGGGAGACCCAGTACTTC; abundance: .; v_gene: TRBV7-2; j_gene: TRBJ2-5; d_gene: .
CDR3aa: CSAGDFPSTDTQYF; CDR3nt: TGCAGTGCAGGGGACTTCCCCAGCACAGATACGCAGTATTTT; abundance: many; v_gene: TRBV20-1; j_gene: TRBJ2-3; d_gene: .
CDR3aa: CASSLAGTGLTAEAFF; CDR3nt: TGTGCCAGCAGCTTAGCGGGCACAGGGCTGACGGCTGAAGCTTTCTTT; abundance: .; v_gene: TRBV7-2; j_gene: TRBJ1-1; d_gene: .
CDR3aa: CASSLGLTSGHDEQFF; CDR3nt: TGTGCCAGCAGCTTGGGTTTGACTAGCGGGCACGATGAGCAGTTCTTC; abundance: few; v_gene: TRBV5-6; j_gene: TRBJ2-1; d_gene: TRBD2
CDR3aa: CASTPDGNTEAFF; CDR3nt: TGTGCCAGCACCCCCGACGGGAACACTGAAGCTTTCTTT; abundance: .; v_gene: TRBV6-5; j_gene: TRBJ1-1; d_gene: .
CDR3aa: CASQLTGYGYTF; CDR3nt: TGTGCCAGCCAGTTAACAGGATATGGCTACACCTTC; abundance: .; v_gene: TRBV12-3/TRBV12-4; j_gene: TRBJ1-2; d_gene: .
CDR3aa: CASSLLMGPLEQYF; CDR3nt: TGTGCCAGCAGCTTACTCATGGGGCCCCTCGAGCAGTACTTC; abundance: .; v_gene: TRBV7-9; j_gene: TRBJ2-7; d_gene: .
CDR3aa: CSAPNWGGTDTQYF; CDR3nt: TGCAGCGCCCCGAACTGGGGGGGCACAGATACGCAGTATTTT; abundance: few; v_gene: TRBV29-1; j_gene: TRBJ2-3; d_gene: .
CDR3aa: CASSKWNRDNEAFF; CDR3nt: TGTGCCAGCAGCAAATGGAACAGGGATAATGAAGCTTTCTTT; abundance: many; v_gene: TRBV21-1; j_gene: TRBJ1-1; d_gene: .
CDR3aa: CSVVTQGTNTEAFF; CDR3nt: TGCAGCGTCGTTACACAGGGGACGAACACTGAAGCTTTCTTT; abundance: few; v_gene: TRBV29-1; j_gene: TRBJ1-1; d_gene: TRBD1
CDR3aa: CASTSVPYNEQFF; CDR3nt: TGTGCCAGCACCTCCGTCCCCTACAATGAGCAGTTCTTC; abundance: .; v_gene: TRBV11-2; j_gene: TRBJ2-1; d_gene: .
CDR3aa: CASSQDLTIRYYTF; CDR3nt: TGTGCCAGCAGCCAAGATCTGACTATTCGGTACTACACCTTC; abundance: .; v_gene: TRBV3-1; j_gene: TRBJ1-2; d_gene: .
CDR3aa: CASSPGPQRTEAFF; CDR3nt: TGTGCCAGCAGCCCAGGGCCCCAACGGACTGAAGCTTTCTTT; abundance: .; v_gene: TRBV7-3; j_gene: TRBJ1-1; d_gene: .
CDR3aa: CASSPGGVAQYF; CDR3nt: TGTGCCAGCAGCCCCGGCGGGGTCGCGCAGTATTTT; abundance: .; v_gene: TRBV6-2/TRBV6-3; j_gene: TRBJ2-3; d_gene: .
CDR3aa: CASSFPERLDTEAFF; CDR3nt: TGTGCCAGCAGTTTTCCCGAGAGACTGGACACTGAAGCTTTCTTT; abundance: few; v_gene: TRBV12-3/TRBV12-4; j_gene: TRBJ1-1; d_gene: .
CDR3aa: CASSAQQGAQGYGYTF; CDR3nt: TGTGCCAGCAGCGCTCAACAGGGGGCGCAGGGCTATGGCTACACCTTC; abundance: .; v_gene: TRBV7-2; j_gene: TRBJ1-2; d_gene: TRBD1
CDR3aa: CASSQEPGLAGSLKLYEQYF; CDR3nt: TGTGCCAGCAGCCAAGAGCCGGGACTAGCGGGATCCCTGAAACTCTACGAGCAGTACTTC; abundance: few; v_gene: TRBV4-2; j_gene: TRBJ2-7; d_gene: TRBD2
CDR3aa: CASSYWGARSSPDTQYF; CDR3nt: TGTGCCAGCAGTTACTGGGGAGCCCGGTCCTCCCCAGATACGCAGTATTTC; abundance: .; v_gene: TRBV6-2/TRBV6-3; j_gene: TRBJ2-3; d_gene: .
CDR3aa: CASSFPSGRVENEQYF; CDR3nt: TGTGCCAGCAGTTTTCCTAGCGGGAGGGTAGAGAATGAGCAGTACTTC; abundance: .; v_gene: TRBV12-3/TRBV12-4; j_gene: TRBJ2-5; d_gene: TRBD2
CDR3aa: CASSQDRIGINGYTF; CDR3nt: TGCGCCAGCAGCCAAGATCGAATAGGGATCAATGGCTACACCTTC; abundance: few; v_gene: TRBV4-3; j_gene: TRBJ1-2; d_gene: .
CDR3aa: CSAKGLGINTDTQYF; CDR3nt: TGCAGTGCTAAGGGACTAGGGATTAACACAGATACGCAGTATTTT; abundance: .; v_gene: TRBV20-1; j_gene: TRBJ2-3; d_gene: TRBD2
CDR3aa: CASSQEGTSTNEKLFF; CDR3nt: TGTGCCAGCAGCCAAGAAGGCACCTCAACTAATGAAAAACTGTTTTTT; abundance: .; v_gene: TRBV4-2; j_gene: TRBJ1-4; d_gene: .
CDR3aa: CASSSYQGDYGYTF; CDR3nt: TGTGCCAGCAGTTCCTACCAGGGGGACTATGGCTACACCTTC; abundance: once; v_gene: TRBV27; j_gene: TRBJ1-2; d_gene: TRBD1
CDR3aa: CASSLFGTAQEAQYF; CDR3nt: TGTGCCAGCAGTTTATTTGGGACAGCCCAAGAGGCCCAGTACTTC; abundance: .; v_gene: TRBV28; j_gene: TRBJ2-5; d_gene: TRBD1
CDR3aa: CASSRRSGPNQPQHF; CDR3nt: TGTGCCAGCAGCCGTCGAAGCGGTCCAAATCAGCCCCAGCATTTT; abundance: .; v_gene: TRBV12-3/TRBV12-4; j_gene: TRBJ1-5; d_gene: .
CDR3aa: CASRGTGGSGETQFF; CDR3nt: TGTGCCAGCAGAGGGACAGGGGGCAGTGGAGAGACCCAGTTCTTC; abundance: .; v_gene: TRBV2; j_gene: TRBJ2-1; d_gene: TRBD1
CDR3aa: CASRTTYEQYF; CDR3nt: TGTGCCAGCAGAACCACTTACGAGCAGTACTTC; abundance: .; v_gene: TRBV25-1; j_gene: TRBJ2-7; d_gene: .
CDR3aa: CASSRDRDLKETQYF; CDR3nt: TGCGCCAGCAGCCGGGACCGGGACCTCAAAGAGACCCAGTACTTC; abundance: .; v_gene: TRBV4-1; j_gene: TRBJ2-5; d_gene: .
CDR3aa: CASGESTGIAKNIQYF; CDR3nt: TGTGCCAGCGGCGAGTCGACGGGCATAGCCAAAAACATTCAGTACTTC; abundance: .; v_gene: TRBV27; j_gene: TRBJ2-4; d_gene: .
CDR3aa: CATSDWGTTEGPDTQYF; CDR3nt: TGTGCCACCAGTGATTGGGGCACCACGGAGGGGCCAGATACGCAGTATTTT; abundance: .; v_gene: TRBV24-1; j_gene: TRBJ2-3; d_gene: .